A selection of T cell receptor beta chains follows, all from one sample in a study of T cell responses to AZD1222 COVID-19 vaccine. Libraries were prepared by immunoSEQ multiplex PCR; TCRdb keeps only in-frame clonotypes and omits some of them. This sample yields 70,000 to 75,000 clones, of which about three quarters are seen a single time; around 45% belongs to the top ten. The sequences come from peripheral blood, collected 28 days after the second AZD1222 dose. The source is an adult who received the AZD1222 COVID-19 vaccine. Both conserved end residues are part of each CDR3. A D gene is named only where the DNA matches it firmly. The size field is filled for only some rows; it gives once, few, many or a size class.

j_call d_call clone_size v_call cdr3_nt cdr3_aa
TRBJ1-4 . . TRBV27 TGTGCCAGCAGTTTATCGAGAGCAACTAATGAAAAACTGTTTTTT CASSLSRATNEKLFF
TRBJ2-7 . . TRBV6-5 TGTGCCAGCAGTTACTCAGGGACCCAGAATGTGTGGTACTTC CASSYSGTQNVWYF
TRBJ1-2 . . TRBV5-6 TGTGCCAGCAGCTTGACCTCCGGGACGTTTCGCTACACCTTC CASSLTSGTFRYTF
TRBJ1-1 . . TRBV5-4 TGTGCCAGCAGCTTTGGCGTCACTGAAGCTTTCTTT CASSFGVTEAFF
TRBJ1-2 TRBD1 . TRBV5-4 TGTGCCAGCAGCCTCGGGACAGAGTATGGCTACACCTTC CASSLGTEYGYTF
TRBJ1-2 . . TRBV2 TGTGCCAGCAGTGAGGCAGGCCCTAACTATGGCTACACCTTC CASSEAGPNYGYTF
TRBJ1-6 . once TRBV10-2 TGCGCCAGCAGTGTGGAACAGACGTTAAATTCACCCCTCCACTTT CASSVEQTLNSPLHF
TRBJ1-1 . . TRBV28 TGTGCCAGCAGTTCCCAGGGACTTGAAGCTTTCTTT CASSSQGLEAFF
TRBJ2-3 . . TRBV11-1 TGTGCCAGCAGCTTGACTGGGACTCGGACAGATACGCAGTATTTT CASSLTGTRTDTQYF
TRBJ2-7 . few TRBV5-6 TGTGCCAGCAGCTTTGAAGGGGCCTCCTACGAGCAGTACTTC CASSFEGASYEQYF
TRBJ2-6 . . TRBV7-2 TGTGCCAGCAGCTTAAGTGGGGGAGCTGGGGCCAACGTCCTGACTTTC CASSLSGGAGANVLTF
TRBJ2-3 TRBD2 once TRBV2 TGTGCCGCACGGGAGGTCGGAACAGATACGCAGTATTTT CAAREVGTDTQYF
TRBJ2-2 . . TRBV29-1 TGCAGCGTTGGGGCAGAGAACACCGGGGAGCTGTTTTTT CSVGAENTGELFF
TRBJ1-5 . . TRBV18 TGTGCCAGCTCACCACCGGGGGTTTATAGCAATCAGCCCCAGCATTTT CASSPPGVYSNQPQHF
TRBJ2-1 TRBD1 . TRBV2 TGTGCCAGCAGTGGATTAACGGGACAGAAGCCAAATGAGCAGTTCTTC CASSGLTGQKPNEQFF
TRBJ2-7 TRBD2 . TRBV4-2 TGTGCCAGCAGCCAAGCTAGCGGGAGGTTGTACGAGCAGTACTTC CASSQASGRLYEQYF
TRBJ2-7 . few TRBV28 TGTGCCAGCAGTTTATTACTCGCAGGGATCGCCTACGAGCAGTACTTC CASSLLLAGIAYEQYF
TRBJ2-5 TRBD2 . TRBV2 TGTGCCAGTTTACTCGGACTAGCCGGGGAGGGGGAGACCCAGTACTTC CASLLGLAGEGETQYF
TRBJ1-2 TRBD1 once TRBV30 TGTGCCGAAGAACAGGGGGCGCATGGCTACACCTTC CAEEQGAHGYTF